The 26 T cell receptor beta chains presented below share a single source sample, sequenced in a study of T-cell reconstitution after alpha-beta-depleted transplantation in children. During its preparation, the TCRbeta library received unique molecular identifiers. One entry per CDR3 protein results from TCRdb running MiXCR on the PCR reads. This table holds about 300,000 distinct CDR3 sequences, 10% found once. The starting material was PBMCs, obtained before TCRalphabeta/CD19-depleted stem cell transplant. The receptors originated from a boy under two years old with acute myeloid leukemia, due to receive a stem cell transplant.

As regards this clonotype: One junction end disagrees with the germline gene, perhaps due to a read error. The chain carries TRBV10-3 and TRBJ2-6; D may be TRBD1 or TRBD2 (6 bases each). The CDR3 is 15 residues long. Germline V gene lookup returns CDR1 ENHRY and CDR2 SYGVKD. Here the CDR3 DNA reads TGTGCCATCAGATTAGGGGGGACTGGGGCCGACGTCCTGACTTTC. Amino acid sequence: CAIRLGGTGADVLTF.

The chain links TRBV19 to TRBJ2-1, with 10 bases lining up with TRBD2. This CDR3 contains 15 residues. The V segment lost 6 bases and the J segment 12 bases; nucleotides outside the gene matches: 14. The germline gives CDR1 LNHDA, CDR2 SQIVND (reference sequence). The chain's CDR3 is CASSDGTSDISAQFF. CDR3 sequence (DNA): TGTGCCAGTAGCGACGGGACTAGCGACATTAGTGCGCAGTTCTTC.

The CDR3 is CASSFFPLAGGPSSYNEQFF. In DNA, the CDR3 is TGTGCCAGCAGCTTTTTCCCACTAGCGGGAGGCCCCAGCTCCTACAATGAGCAGTTCTTC. V gene TRBV7-6 combines with J gene TRBJ2-1; TRBD2 matches at 12 bases. The CDR3 is 20 residues long. Losses at the gene ends were 3 bases for V and 0 bases for J; bases not matched to a gene: 12. Per the germline V gene, CDR1 is SGHVS and CDR2 is FNYEAQ.

This clonotype has a count of ten or more. The chain has TRBV28 and TRBJ1-6; D perhaps matches TRBD1 (6 bases). This CDR3 has 15 amino acids. V lost 7 bases and J lost 10, with 20 bases in between. Germline assignment: CDR1 MDHEN and CDR2 SYDVKM. The CDR3 protein is CASTPAGRGSSPLHF. In DNA, the CDR3 is TGTGCCAGCACTCCCGCGGGCAGGGGCTCATCACCCCTCCACTTT.

This clonotype was detected only a few times. The genes are TRBV28 and TRBJ2-2; 7 bases map to TRBD1. Germline V gene sequence: CDR1 MDHEN, CDR2 SYDVKM. Trimming cost V 5 bases and J 5 bases; bases outside gene matches: 11. The CDR3 consists of 16 residues. As DNA, the CDR3 is TGTGCCAGCAGTCCCCTTTACAGGGGCGGGACCGGGGAGCTGTTTTTT. Translated: CASSPLYRGGTGELFF.

This clonotype has a handful of counts. V is TRBV11-1 and J is TRBJ2-7, with TRBD1 matching over 9 bases. This CDR3 is 16 amino acids long. With 5 bases clipped from V and 4 bases from J, the junction kept 12 bases outside the gene matches. Germline V gives CDR1 SGHAT, CDR2 FQDESV (reference sequence). CDR3 coding DNA: TGTGCCAGCAGCATAGACCGGGACAGGGAGTGGTACGAGCAGTACTTC. Translation gives CASSIDRDREWYEQYF.

This clonotype was detected ten times or more. The chain is built from TRBV20-1 and TRBJ2-5; D perhaps matches TRBD2 (5 bases). V dropped 2 bases and J dropped 4 bases, with 11 bases sitting between them. In germline, CDR1 is DFQATT, CDR2 SNEGSKA (reference sequence). The length of the CDR3 is 13 residues. The CDR3 DNA is TGCAGTGCTAGACTCGGAGGCGCAGAGACCCAGTACTTC. Translated: CSARLGGAETQYF.

The chain carries TRBV6-1 and TRBJ2-3, with TRBD1 as a possible D gene (6 bases). The CDR3 length is 14 residues. Deletions cut 5 bases from V and 1 base from J, with 10 bases between. From germline, CDR1 is MNHNS and CDR2 SASEGT. The CDR3 sequence is CASSSDRRTDTQYF. DNA of the CDR3: TGTGCCAGCAGTAGCGACAGGCGCACAGATACGCAGTATTTT.

This clonotype was observed at least ten times. This chain connects TRBV6-5 to TRBJ1-5; tentatively, D is TRBD1 (5 bases). The CDR3 has 13 amino acids. Germline V lookup: CDR1 MNHEY, CDR2 SVGAGI. V gave up 6 bases and J gave up 5 bases, with 11 bases separating them. The CDR3 nucleotides are TGTGCCAGCAGCGGACATTCTGATCAGCCCCAGCATTTT. Amino acids: CASSGHSDQPQHF.

In this sample, this clonotype turned up many times. V and J are TRBV6-5 and TRBJ2-3, with D possibly being TRBD1 (5 bases). This CDR3 is 15 amino acids long. Germline V CDR1 and CDR2: MNHEY, SVGAGI. With 2 bases removed from V and 1 base from J, the gap between germline ends came to 10 bases. The CDR3 DNA reads as TGTGCCAGCAGTTACGACAGAGTGGGCACAGATACGCAGTATTTT. It codes for CASSYDRVGTDTQYF.

This clonotype has just a few counts. This rearrangement joins TRBV20-1 to TRBJ1-2, with D possibly TRBD1 on 5 matching bases. The CDR3 consists of 13 residues. Trimming shortened V by 3 bases and J by 3 bases, and 11 bases separated the two germline ends. Per germline, CDR1 DFQATT and CDR2 SNEGSKA (reference sequence). The CDR3 DNA follows: TGCAGTGCTAGGGGGGGACGGTACTATGGCTACACCTTC. This codes for CSARGGRYYGYTF.

About this clonotype: At one end, the junction sequence differs from germline, possibly due to a read error. The gene calls are TRBV18 and TRBJ2-5; possibly TRBD1 for D (5 bases). The CDR3 length is 13 residues. Per the germline V gene, CDR1 is KGHSH and CDR2 is LQKENI. Here the CDR3 reads CASSPQASETQYF. CDR3 nucleotide sequence: TGTGCCAGCTCGCCACAGGCATCGGAGACCCAGTACTTC.

This chain joins TRBV7-3 and TRBJ2-3; TRBD2 matches 9 bases. In germline, CDR1 is SGHTA, CDR2 FQGTGA. Unmatched junction bases numbered 15, after V lost 5 bases and J lost 3 bases. This CDR3 comprises 18 residues. CDR3 nucleotide sequence: TGTGCCAGCAGCGCAAGAGGTCGCGGGGGGGCCGGGACAGATACGCAGTATTTT. The encoded protein is CASSARGRGGAGTDTQYF.

At least ten counts were recorded for this clonotype. The chain links TRBV12-3 or TRBV12-4 to TRBJ1-1, with 7 bases identical to TRBD1. The CDR3 is 15 amino acids. V shed 6 bases, J shed 0 bases, and the junction held 7 bases outside the gene matches. CDR3 in amino acids: CASSLRDSMNTEAFF. The CDR3 DNA follows: TGTGCCAGCAGCCTCCGGGACAGTATGAACACTGAAGCTTTCTTT.

This clonotype was detected ten times or more. This chain links TRBV7-2 with TRBJ2-6, with 11 bases aligning to TRBD2. The CDR3 loop spans 16 amino acids. Germline values: CDR1 SGHTA, CDR2 FQGNSA. V shed 2 bases and J 3 bases; nucleotides not matched to a gene: 0. CDR3 protein: CASSLTSGSGANVLTF. The CDR3, as DNA: TGTGCCAGCAGCTTAACTAGCGGGAGTGGGGCCAACGTCCTGACTTTC.

The chain joins TRBV11-1 to TRBJ1-5; 10 positions match TRBD1. Germline trimming cut 5 bases from V and 2 bases from J; bases unmatched to any gene: 12. The CDR3 loop spans 18 amino acids. Germline lookup yields CDR1 SGHAT and CDR2 FQDESV (reference sequence). In nucleotides, the CDR3 is TGTGCCAGCAGCCGATGGGGACAGGGGTTAAGGGGCAATCAGCCCCAGCATTTT. Its translation: CASSRWGQGLRGNQPQHF.

The sample holds many counts of this clonotype. The chain employs TRBV4-1 and TRBJ2-4; D may match TRBD1 or TRBD2 (5 bases each). The V end was cut by 2 bases, the J end by 1 base, with 18 bases between. Germline V CDR1 and CDR2: MGHRA, YSYEKL. The length of the CDR3 is 18 residues. The CDR3 DNA reads TGCGCCAGCAGCCAATATTCGCCTGGGGCTAGCGCCAAAAACATTCAGTACTTC. Translation gives CASSQYSPGASAKNIQYF.

The chain links TRBV5-4 to TRBJ2-2; 9 bases map to TRBD2. Germline lookup yields CDR1 SGHNT and CDR2 YYREEE (reference sequence). This CDR3 comprises 16 residues. After removal of 2 bases from V and 5 bases from J, the junction contained 7 bases not matched to a gene. The CDR3 loop is CASSFSRGGRTGELFF. The CDR3 coding sequence is TGTGCCAGCAGCTTCTCGCGGGGGGGCCGAACCGGGGAGCTGTTTTTT.

This clonotype has a count of ten or more. The rearrangement uses TRBV12-3 or TRBV12-4 and TRBJ2-1, with D maybe TRBD2 (5 bases). This CDR3 comprises 13 residues. V was shortened by 6 bases and J by 4 bases, with 10 bases between the two germline ends. The CDR3 coding sequence is TGTGCCAGCAGAGCGGAGGTATACAATGAGCAGTTCTTC. Encoded protein: CASRAEVYNEQFF.

This clonotype was seen many times. CDR3 protein: CASSSSGGLAYEQYF. CDR3 coding DNA: TGTGCCAGCAGTTCCTCCGGGGGGTTAGCCTACGAGCAGTACTTC. The chain carries TRBV7-2 and TRBJ2-7, with TRBD2 matching over 7 bases. The germline CDR1 and CDR2 sequences are SGHTA and FQGNSA. The CDR3 has 15 amino acids. J gave up 2 bases and V 6 bases, and 10 bases lay outside the gene matches.

Ten or more counts support this clonotype. This sequence joins TRBV7-9 and TRBJ2-7; weak D call: TRBD1 (6 bases). CDR1 is SEHNR, CDR2 FQNEAQ, per germline (reference sequence). The CDR3 covers 13 residues. V shed 5 bases and J shed 5 bases, with 13 bases lying between them. CDR3 in amino acids: CASSPGEPDEQYF. The CDR3 coding sequence is TGTGCCAGCAGCCCAGGGGAACCAGACGAGCAGTACTTC. The full variable domain, completed using reference TRBV7-9 and TRBJ2-7, is DTGVSQNPRHKITKRGQNVTFRCDPISEHNRLYWYRQTLGQGPEFLTYFQNEAQLEKSRLLSDRFSAERPKGSFSTLEIQRTEQGDSAMYLCASSPGEPDEQYFGPGTRLTVT.

This clonotype showed up many times. The V and J genes are TRBV11-2 and TRBJ2-5, with 12 bases fitting TRBD2. Trimming cost V 4 bases and J 5 bases; bases outside gene matches: 8. CDR1 is SGHAT and CDR2 is FQNNGV in the germline V gene. This CDR3 contains 16 residues. In DNA form, the CDR3 reads TGTGCCAGCAGCTCTAGCGGGGGGGCAGGACGGGAGACCCAGTACTTC. Amino acid sequence: CASSSSGGAGRETQYF.

The table lists this clonotype with a few counts. The chain's CDR3 is CASSDLQETQYF. CDR3 DNA: TGTGCCAGCAGCGACCTCCAAGAGACCCAGTACTTC. The chain carries TRBV11-2 and TRBJ2-5; D remains unclear. Trimming removed 5 bases from V and 1 base from J, with 5 bases in between. Per germline, CDR1 SGHAT and CDR2 FQNNGV. The CDR3 covers 12 residues. Variable domain in full (rest from reference TRBV11-2 and TRBJ2-5): EAGVAQSPRYKIIEKRQSVAFWCNPISGHATLYWYQQILGQGPKLLIQFQNNGVVDDSQLPKDRFSAERLKGVDSTLKIQPAKLEDSAVYLCASSDLQETQYFGPGTRLLVL.

This clonotype was seen many times. V and J are TRBV20-1 and TRBJ2-2; D unresolved. Germline V gives CDR1 DFQATT, CDR2 SNEGSKA (reference sequence). This CDR3 spans 16 amino acids. Trimming stripped 0 bases from V and 4 bases from J, with 15 bases between. CDR3 region: CSARDLAETPTGELFF. In nucleotides, the CDR3 is TGCAGTGCTAGAGACTTAGCCGAAACCCCCACCGGGGAGCTGTTTTTT.

This clonotype was recorded many times. V usage is TRBV28 and J usage is TRBJ2-7; possibly TRBD1 or TRBD2 for D (7 bases each). This CDR3 contains 15 residues. Germline V gene data show CDR1 as MDHEN and CDR2 as SYDVKM. V was shortened by 2 bases and J by 9 bases, with 20 bases between the two germline ends. This CDR3 reads CASSLTPGGAVGQYF. CDR3 nucleotides: TGTGCCAGCAGTTTAACGCCAGGGGGGGCCGTAGGGCAGTACTTC.

This clonotype was detected a few times. This chain links TRBV7-3 with TRBJ2-5; D unresolved. CDR3 length equals 13 residues. Germline-derived CDR1 and CDR2 are SGHTA and FQGTGA. Trimming took off 2 bases at V and 1 base at J, with 5 bases between the two ends. In nucleotides, the CDR3 is TGTGCCAGCAGCTTACGGACCCAAGAGACCCAGTACTTC. It encodes CASSLRTQETQYF. Full variable domain (rest looked up from reference TRBV7-3 and TRBJ2-5): GAGVSQTPSNKVTEKGKYVELRCDPISGHTALYWYRQSLGQGPEFLIYFQGTGAADDSGLPNDRFFAVRPEGSVSTLKIQRTERGDSAVYLCASSLRTQETQYFGPGTRLLVL.